Shown below are 25 T cell receptor beta chains from a single sample sequenced in a study of blood T cell repertoires in COVID-19 (TCRdb year 2020). The library was generated by the immunoSEQ multiplex PCR assay. Drawn from immuneACCESS, this table holds only the in-frame rearrangements with V and J called that TCRdb kept. Clones are partly lost; checked studies trace under half to an unresolved V gene and leave the rest unexplained. The sample contains roughly 86,000 clones, roughly 91% of them found a single time. Jointly, the top ten make up under 2.5% of the sample. Input material: peripheral blood. The source is a woman aged 45 to 65 in a cohort sampled during active COVID-19.

A single count supports this clone. The chain recombines TRBV27 with TRBJ2-7, with D possibly TRBD1 on 6 matching bases. Germline lookup yields CDR1 MNHEY and CDR2 SMNVEV (reference sequence). CDR3 size: 14 residues. Trimming removed 4 bases from V and 2 bases from J, with 12 bases in between. The CDR3 loop is CASSYDTGPYEQYF. CDR3 nucleotide sequence: TGTGCCAGCAGTTACGATACAGGGCCCTACGAGCAGTACTTC.

This clone appeared a few times. This chain connects TRBV3-1 (or the pseudogene TRBV3-2) to TRBJ1-6, with D possibly being TRBD1 (5 bases). The CDR3 covers 15 residues. Per the germline V gene, CDR1 is LGHDT and CDR2 is YNNKEL (reference sequence). V dropped 0 bases and J dropped 8 bases, with 11 bases sitting between them. The CDR3 loop is CASSQDSQGYSPLHF. Here the CDR3 DNA reads TGTGCCAGCAGCCAAGATTCGCAGGGATATTCACCCCTCCACTTT.

This clone was seen just once. V usage is TRBV5-5 and J usage is TRBJ1-5, with TRBD1 identical over 9 bases. The germline V gene encodes CDR1 SGHKS and CDR2 YYEKEE (reference sequence). This CDR3 has 17 amino acids. V lost 0 bases and J lost 0; bases outside the gene matches: 4. DNA for the CDR3: TGTGCCAGCAGCTTGGTTTCGACAGGGGGTAGCAATCAGCCCCAGCATTTT. Translating gives CASSLVSTGGSNQPQHF.

The V call is TRBV10-3, the J call TRBJ2-1; TRBD2 matches 16 bases. V trimming: 0 bases; J trimming: 13 bases; junction bases outside the gene matches: 6. The CDR3 runs to 16 residues. Germline values: CDR1 ENHRY, CDR2 SYGVKD. CDR3 in DNA: TGTGCCATCAGTGAGTCGCCGGGACTAGCGGGAGGGCCTCAGTTCTTC. Its protein product is CAISESPGLAGGPQFF.

CDR3 coding DNA: TGTGCCAGCAGCTACGACGGGAGCAATCAGCCCCAGCATTTT. Amino acids: CASSYDGSNQPQHF. This chain connects TRBV2 to TRBJ1-5; D gene ambiguous. This CDR3 has 14 residues. V was clipped by 6 bases and J by 1 base, with 10 bases between them. In germline, CDR1 is SNHLY, CDR2 FYNNEI.

The chain employs TRBV28 and TRBJ2-7; D not certain. The V gene's germline CDR1 is MDHEN and CDR2 SYDVKM. V was pared by 6 bases and J by 0 bases, with 12 bases between. The CDR3 has 14 residues. CDR3 bases: TGTGCCAGCAGGGGCCGTGGGCGCTCCTACGAGCAGTACTTC. This codes for CASRGRGRSYEQYF.

The chain recombines TRBV7-8 with TRBJ2-7, with 7 bases aligning to TRBD1. Germline CDR1 and CDR2: SGHVS and FQNEAQ. The CDR3 extends over 14 amino acids. J was trimmed by 2 bases and V by 5 bases; bases with no gene match: 6. The CDR3 coding sequence is TGTGCCAGCAGCCCCCGGGACAGTGCCTACGAGCAGTACTTC. This translates into CASSPRDSAYEQYF.

The chain couples TRBV3-1 (or the pseudogene TRBV3-2) to TRBJ2-3, with TRBD1 as a possible D gene (5 bases). This CDR3 is built from 11 residues. Germline CDR1 and CDR2: LGHDT and YNNKEL (reference sequence). Trimming removed 6 bases at V and 4 bases at J, with 5 bases between. This CDR3 reads CASRQADTQYF. The CDR3 nucleotides are TGTGCCAGCAGACAGGCAGATACGCAGTATTTT.

This sequence joins TRBV2 and TRBJ1-2; tentatively, D is TRBD1 (5 bases). Between the trimmed V and J ends, which lost 9 bases and 4 bases, there was a span of 21 bases. The CDR3 totals 15 residues. CDR1 is SNHLY and CDR2 is FYNNEI in the germline V gene. CDR3 bases: TGTGCCAGTCTACCCGACAGTGCCTTCCCCTATGGCTACACCTTC. Amino acids: CASLPDSAFPYGYTF.

This rearrangement joins TRBV10-3 to TRBJ2-5; a weak D match, TRBD2 (5 bases). Trimming shortened V by 6 bases and J by 1 base, and 6 bases separated the two germline ends. CDR1 ENHRY and CDR2 SYGVKD come from the germline V gene. The CDR3 sequence is 12 residues long. As DNA, the CDR3 is TGTGCCATCAGGGGAGTCCAAGAGACCCAGTACTTC. It translates to CAIRGVQETQYF.

This clone was counted a single time. CDR3 in amino acids: CASSTNDFGNTIYF. The CDR3 nucleotides are TGTGCCAGCAGTACGAACGACTTCGGGAACACCATATATTTT. The chain couples TRBV6-5 to TRBJ1-3; D remains ambiguous. Trimming left V 5 bases short and J 7 bases short, with 15 bases between. This CDR3 is built from 14 residues. From germline, CDR1 is MNHEY and CDR2 SVGAGI.

This sequence joins TRBV6-2 or TRBV6-3 and TRBJ1-5; D is undetermined. Germline V gene lookup returns CDR1 MNHEY and CDR2 SVGEGT. The CDR3 consists of 14 residues. The germline V and J ends were trimmed by 3 bases and 2 bases, with 8 bases remaining between them. The CDR3 DNA follows: TGTGCCAGCAGTTATTCCGCAGGCAATCAGCCCCAGCATTTT. Protein sequence: CASSYSAGNQPQHF.

The chain is built from TRBV5-4 and TRBJ1-3, with D possibly being TRBD1 (5 bases). V was shortened by 4 bases and J by 0 bases, with 11 bases between the two germline ends. Germline V gene sequence: CDR1 SGHNT, CDR2 YYREEE (reference sequence). The CDR3 runs to 15 residues. The CDR3 sequence: CASSLDSYSGNTIYF. The CDR3 DNA sequence: TGTGCCAGCAGCCTTGACAGCTACTCTGGAAACACCATATATTTT. The variable domain in full, completed from reference TRBV5-4 and TRBJ1-3, reads ETGVTQSPTHLIKTRGQQVTLRCSSQSGHNTVSWYQQALGQGPQFIFQYYREEENGRGNFPPRFSGLQFPNYSSELNVNALELDDSALYLCASSLDSYSGNTIYFGEGSWLTVV.

The chain combines TRBV12-3 or TRBV12-4 with TRBJ2-3; possible D gene TRBD2, 5 bases. The CDR3 sequence is 12 residues long. Trimming left V 5 bases short and J 7 bases short, with 10 bases between. CDR3 bases: TGTGCCAGCAGTCCGAGGGTTTATACGCAGTATTTT. This encodes CASSPRVYTQYF.

This clone is a singleton in its sample. The chain joins TRBV3-1 (or the pseudogene TRBV3-2) to TRBJ2-3; 9 nucleotides align to TRBD1. CDR1 and CDR2 from the germline V gene are LGHDT and YNNKEL (reference sequence). This CDR3 is built from 15 residues. The V and J ends lost 1 base and 8 bases, in that order; junction bases with no gene match: 7. The CDR3, as DNA: TGTGCCAGCAGCCAAGTGGTGACACAGGGGGCTACGCAGTATTTT. It codes for CASSQVVTQGATQYF.

The V call is TRBV4-1, the J call TRBJ2-7, with D perhaps TRBD1 (5 bases). CDR3 size: 14 residues. Trimming cost V 0 bases and J 2 bases, with 8 bases left between them. CDR1 is MGHRA, CDR2 YSYEKL, per germline. The CDR3 protein is CASSQDQGPYEQYF. The CDR3 DNA follows: TGCGCCAGCAGCCAAGATCAGGGTCCCTACGAGCAGTACTTC.

The V call is TRBV27, the J call TRBJ1-2, with TRBD1 matching over 11 bases. Germline lookup yields CDR1 MNHEY and CDR2 SMNVEV (reference sequence). The CDR3 sequence is 15 residues long. With 6 bases clipped from V and 5 bases from J, the junction kept 8 bases outside the gene matches. The DNA of the CDR3 is TGTGCCAGCAGACAGAACGGACAGGGGGCGTATGGCTACACCTTC. Amino acids: CASRQNGQGAYGYTF.

The V call is TRBV11-2, the J call TRBJ2-5; the D gene is possibly TRBD1 (6 bases). Between the trimmed V and J ends, which lost 4 bases and 3 bases, there was a span of 15 bases. There are 15 residues in the CDR3. The germline CDR1 and CDR2 sequences are SGHAT and FQNNGV. In nucleotides, the CDR3 is TGTGCCAGCAGCTATAGGACAGATATTAAAGAGACCCAGTACTTC. Protein sequence: CASSYRTDIKETQYF.

This chain connects TRBV28 to TRBJ2-7; D remains ambiguous. CDR1 MDHEN and CDR2 SYDVKM come from the germline V gene. The CDR3 sequence is 12 residues long. With 3 bases removed from V and 2 bases from J, the gap between germline ends came to 5 bases. The CDR3 bases are TGTGCCAGCAGTTTCGCGGCCTACGAGCAGTACTTC. It translates to CASSFAAYEQYF.

The chain carries TRBV21-1 and TRBJ2-7; the D call TRBD1 from the table was never checked on the DNA. TRBV21-1 is annotated as a pseudogene. The CDR3 spans 16 residues. CDR3 residues: CASSPRGAELSYEQYF. For the CDR3, the DNA is TGTGCCAGCAGCCCCCGTGGGGCAGAATTATCCTACGAGCAGTACTTC.

The chain has TRBV6-5 and TRBJ1-1; tentatively, D is TRBD1 (5 bases). The CDR3 is made up of 14 amino acids. CDR1 and CDR2 from the germline V gene are MNHEY and SVGAGI. The ends were cut back, 6 bases at V and 2 bases at J, with 13 bases in the middle. The CDR3 here is CASRVRDSNTEAFF. The CDR3 nucleotides are TGTGCCAGCAGGGTCCGGGACTCAAACACTGAAGCTTTCTTT.

The chain links TRBV4-1 to TRBJ2-3, with 9 bases lining up with TRBD2. The CDR3 consists of 17 residues. Germline CDR1 MGHRA, CDR2 YSYEKL. Unmatched junction bases numbered 10, after V lost 4 bases and J lost 2 bases. The CDR3 DNA follows: TGCGCCAGCAGCCGGGAGACTAGCGGACCTATCACAGATACGCAGTATTTT. Translation gives CASSRETSGPITDTQYF.

V and J are TRBV6-2 or TRBV6-3 and TRBJ2-5, with 8 bases identical to TRBD2. The CDR3 is 14 amino acids. Per germline, CDR1 MNHEY and CDR2 SVGEGT. V dropped 2 bases and J dropped 7; count of bases not matched to a gene: 6. Written as DNA, the CDR3 is TGTGCCAGCAGTTACAAGCGGGGGCCCGGGACCCAGTACTTC. This sequence encodes CASSYKRGPGTQYF.

V is TRBV21-1 and J is TRBJ1-4; TRBD1 is taken as the D call from the table, unchecked against the DNA. TRBV21-1 is shown as a pseudogene. The CDR3 has 15 residues. The CDR3 region has the DNA TGTGCCAGCAGCAAGGAGACCATCCTAATGAAAAGGGGTTTTTTT. Translation gives CASSKETILMKRGFF.

The V gene is TRBV12-5, the J gene TRBJ1-4; a weak D match, TRBD1 (6 bases). The length of the CDR3 is 15 residues. The V gene lost 1 base and the J gene lost 1 base, with 7 bases spanning the gap. Germline assignment: CDR1 LGHNT and CDR2 FRNRAP. The CDR3 bases are TGTGCTAGTGGTTTGGGGGGGCGAACTAATGAAAAACTGTTTTTT. Its translation: CASGLGGRTNEKLFF.